The next 2 T cell receptor beta chains were all read from a single sample in a study of cytomegalovirus exposure and HLA in healthy donors. Assay used: immunoSEQ multiplex PCR; TCRdb lists only in-frame clones, some missing. The sample has some 69,000 clones, roughly 96% seen once; the top ten hold 2% to 2.5%. The sequencing input was PBMCs. The receptors shown here come from a young man in good health and CMV-seronegative.

The chain combines TRBV2 with TRBJ2-3; 7 bases align to TRBD1. Trimming removed 5 bases from V and 2 bases from J; junction bases left unmatched: 16. The CDR3 contains 18 residues. Germline-derived CDR1 and CDR2 are SNHLY and FYNNEI. CDR3 DNA sequence: TGTGCCAGCAGTCTCCTGAGAAGGACAGGCTCTCCCACAGATACGCAGTATTTT. This codes for CASSLLRRTGSPTDTQYF.

The chain combines TRBV15 with TRBJ1-3; TRBD1 agrees at 8 bases. V shed 5 bases, J shed 4 bases, and the junction held 7 bases outside the gene matches. The germline V gene encodes CDR1 LNHNV and CDR2 YYDKDF (reference sequence). This CDR3 comprises 15 residues. CDR3 DNA: TGTGCCACCAGCGGGGACAGGAGGATCGGAAACACCATATATTTT. Translation: CATSGDRRIGNTIYF.